The 4 T cell receptor beta chains presented below share a single source sample, sequenced in a study of cytomegalovirus exposure and HLA in healthy donors. A multiplex PCR was run with 60 Vbeta primers and 13 Jbeta primers. The data were produced by immunoSEQ multiplex PCR, yet TCRdb's version contains in-frame clones alone and is incomplete. Of about 190,000 clones detected, over 60% appear once; the ten largest clones hold more than 4.5%. The sample comprised PBMCs. Source of these receptors: a man aged 30 to 39 in good health and CMV-seropositive.

V and J are TRBV5-1 and TRBJ1-2, with TRBD1 identical over 7 bases. V lost 0 bases to trimming and J lost 6 bases; unmatched junction nucleotides: 5. The length of the CDR3 is 14 residues. CDR1 and CDR2 from the germline V gene are SGHRS and YFSETQ. CDR3 bases: TGCGCCAGCAGCTTGGAGGGACAGTACCATGGCTACACCTTC. Encoded protein: CASSLEGQYHGYTF.

This clone was seen just once. The chain employs TRBV5-4 and TRBJ1-1, with TRBD1 identical over 10 bases. After removal of 4 bases from V and 4 bases from J, the junction contained 7 bases not matched to a gene. CDR3 length: 15 amino acids. Germline assignment: CDR1 SGHNT and CDR2 YYREEE (reference sequence). CDR3 amino acids: CASSRGQGLFTEAFF. The CDR3 DNA reads TGTGCCAGCAGCCGGGGACAGGGGTTGTTCACTGAAGCTTTCTTT.

Note on this clone: A read error may produce the germline difference seen at one junction end. The chain carries TRBV2 and TRBJ1-5; D unresolved. The germline V gene encodes CDR1 SNHLY and CDR2 FYNNEI. The CDR3 covers 13 residues. CDR3 sequence (DNA): TGTGCCAGCAGTGTAGAGGGCAACCAGCCCCAGCATTTT. Residues: CASSVEGNQPQHF.

This clone has just one count. The J gene is TRBJ1-2, the V gene TRBV11-2, with a tentative D call TRBD1 (6 bases). Germline values: CDR1 SGHAT, CDR2 FQNNGV. This CDR3 is 14 amino acids long. V was shortened by 5 bases and J by 6 bases, with 16 bases between the two germline ends. In nucleotides, the CDR3 is TGTGCCAGCAGCACACGGGGGGCGCGTCATGGCTACACCTTC. It encodes CASSTRGARHGYTF.